This passage covers 23 T cell receptor beta chains from one sample sequenced in a study of cytomegalovirus exposure and HLA in healthy donors. PCR used 60 Vbeta primers and 13 Jbeta primers. Here immunoSEQ multiplex PCR was the method, and the copy in TCRdb shows in-frame clones only, minus some. The sample has 150,000 to 200,000 clones; more than 70% are singletons. The specimen sequenced was PBMCs. The receptors were sampled from a man in his late teens or twenties in good health and CMV-seropositive.

The J gene is TRBJ1-2, the V gene TRBV14; 7 nucleotides align to TRBD1. The germline V gene has CDR1 SGHDN and CDR2 FVKESK. This CDR3 is built from 13 residues. The V gene end was trimmed by 4 bases and the J gene end by 4 bases; junction bases not matched to a gene: 3. CDR3 amino acids: CASSPGTAYGYTF. The CDR3 bases are TGTGCCAGCAGCCCCGGGACAGCCTATGGCTACACCTTC. The variable domain in full, with the rest retrieved from reference TRBV14 and TRBJ1-2, is EAGVTQFPSHSVIEKGQTVTLRCDPISGHDNLYWYRRVMGKEIKFLLHFVKESKQDESGMPNNRFLAERTGGTYSTLKVQPAELEDSGVYFCASSPGTAYGYTFGSGTRLTVV.

This chain connects TRBV5-1 to TRBJ1-2; 8 bases are a match to TRBD1. Germline V gene sequence: CDR1 SGHRS, CDR2 YFSETQ. V lost 3 bases to trimming and J lost 8 bases; unmatched junction nucleotides: 12. The CDR3 runs 15 residues. CDR3 sequence: CASSSEPGGIYGYTF. CDR3 bases: TGCGCCAGCAGCTCCGAGCCAGGGGGCATCTACGGCTACACCTTC.

This clone occurred a few times. J is TRBJ1-2 and V is TRBV19; maybe TRBD1 (6 bases). V was cut by 7 bases and J by 6 bases, with 12 bases left in between. The CDR3 has 12 residues. Germline V lookup: CDR1 LNHDA, CDR2 SQIVND (reference sequence). The CDR3 sequence: CASTWGPDGYTF. DNA of the CDR3: TGTGCCAGTACTTGGGGGCCCGATGGCTACACCTTC.

The chain is built from TRBV28 and TRBJ1-5; weak D call: TRBD1 (5 bases). V was shortened by 4 bases and J by 6 bases, with 13 bases between the two germline ends. The CDR3 is 14 residues long. The V gene's germline CDR1 is MDHEN and CDR2 SYDVKM. CDR3 in amino acids: CASSSTVLSQPQHF. CDR3 in DNA: TGTGCCAGCAGTTCGACAGTATTGAGTCAGCCCCAGCATTTT.

The V and J genes are TRBV28 and TRBJ2-3; 8 positions agree with TRBD2. The CDR3 consists of 14 residues. In germline, CDR1 is MDHEN, CDR2 SYDVKM. The J segment lost 2 bases and the V segment lost 6 bases, leaving 4 bases of the junction unmatched. The CDR3 DNA is TGTGCCAGCAGCCGGGGACTAGACACAGATACGCAGTATTTT. This sequence encodes CASSRGLDTDTQYF.

The chain recombines TRBV30 with TRBJ2-7; unclear D gene. The germline V gene has CDR1 GTSNPN and CDR2 SVGIG (reference sequence). Trimming shortened V by 2 bases and J by 2 bases, and 4 bases separated the two germline ends. The CDR3 is 11 amino acids. The CDR3 region is CAWSRAYEQYF. DNA for the CDR3: TGTGCCTGGAGTCGTGCCTACGAGCAGTACTTC.

The V and J genes are TRBV7-2 and TRBJ1-2, with D unresolved. Trimming took 5 bases from V and 6 from J, leaving 10 bases between them. Germline values: CDR1 SGHTA, CDR2 FQGNSA. CDR3 size: 12 residues. The chain's CDR3 is CASSNYEDGYTF. CDR3 nucleotides: TGTGCCAGCAGCAATTATGAGGATGGCTACACCTTC.

This chain connects TRBV7-8 to TRBJ2-7, with 8 bases lining up with TRBD2. The CDR3 runs 13 residues. Trimming removed 6 bases from V and 5 bases from J; junction bases left unmatched: 6. The V gene's germline CDR1 is SGHVS and CDR2 FQNEAQ. The CDR3 loop reads CASRLGGVNEQYF. DNA of the CDR3: TGTGCCAGCAGGCTCGGGGGGGTTAACGAGCAGTACTTC.

The chain couples TRBV6-1 to TRBJ1-2; 10 bases align to TRBD1. The ends lost 4 bases at V and 12 bases at J; junction bases unmatched: 5. This CDR3 comprises 12 residues. Germline lookup yields CDR1 MNHNS and CDR2 SASEGT. The CDR3 sequence is CASSADRGKHTF. CDR3 DNA: TGTGCCAGCAGTGCGGACAGGGGGAAACACACCTTC.

This chain joins TRBV28 and TRBJ2-7; 7 bases fit TRBD2. Germline V gene data show CDR1 as MDHEN and CDR2 as SYDVKM. After removal of 5 bases from V and 4 bases from J, the junction contained 14 bases not matched to a gene. The length of the CDR3 is 16 residues. This chain's CDR3 is CASSTPSGTTRYEQYF. CDR3 coding DNA: TGTGCCAGCAGTACCCCCTCCGGGACTACTCGATACGAGCAGTACTTC. Based on the CDR3 plus reference TRBV28 and TRBJ2-7, the full variable domain is DVKVTQSSRYLVKRTGEKVFLECVQDMDHENMFWYRQDPGLGLRLIYFSYDVKMKEKGDIPEGYSVSREKKERFSLILESASTNQTSMYLCASSTPSGTTRYEQYFGPGTRLTVT.

DNA for the CDR3: TGTGCCAGCAGCCAAGGATCTAGCGGGGCGCTGGATACGCAGTATTTT. Its translation: CASSQGSSGALDTQYF. The chain employs TRBV4-2 and TRBJ2-3; 9 nucleotides line up with TRBD2. Germline V gives CDR1 LGHNA, CDR2 YNFKEQ. There are 16 residues in the CDR3. J lost 6 bases, V lost 1 base, and 8 bases had no gene match.

V gene TRBV7-8 combines with J gene TRBJ2-5, with 12 nucleotides matching TRBD2. Germline trimming cut 5 bases from V and 5 bases from J; bases unmatched to any gene: 12. The germline V gene encodes CDR1 SGHVS and CDR2 FQNEAQ. CDR3 length: 17 residues. CDR3 nucleotides: TGTGCCAGCAGCCAGTGGGACTGGACTAGCGGGACGGAGACCCAGTACTTC. Amino acids: CASSQWDWTSGTETQYF.

The rearrangement links TRBV5-1 to TRBJ1-1; 10 bases align to TRBD1. Losses at the gene ends were 5 bases for V and 0 bases for J; bases not matched to a gene: 4. The CDR3 runs 15 residues. Looked up from germline, CDR1 is SGHRS and CDR2 is YFSETQ. The CDR3 region has the DNA TGCGCCAGCAGACCCGGACAGGGGGTGAACACTGAAGCTTTCTTT. Translated: CASRPGQGVNTEAFF.

V is TRBV7-2 and J is TRBJ2-1; 7 bases are shared with TRBD1. J lost 10 bases, V lost 2 bases, and 5 bases had no gene match. The CDR3 extends over 13 amino acids. Looked up from germline, CDR1 is SGHTA and CDR2 is FQGNSA. The CDR3 nucleotides are TGTGCCAGCAGCTTATCCCGAGGGGGCGAGCAGTTCTTC. This encodes CASSLSRGGEQFF.

This chain connects TRBV30 to TRBJ1-5; D call uncertain. CDR3 length: 14 residues. CDR1 is GTSNPN and CDR2 is SVGIG in the germline V gene (reference sequence). V was shortened by 5 bases and J by 0 bases, with 11 bases between the two germline ends. This CDR3 reads CAWQGLYSNQPQHF. CDR3 bases: TGTGCCTGGCAAGGACTTTATAGCAATCAGCCCCAGCATTTT.

This clone was picked up one time. This chain uses TRBV4-2 with TRBJ2-1; TRBD2 agrees at 10 bases. This CDR3 has 15 residues. Germline loops: CDR1 LGHNA, CDR2 YNFKEQ. With 3 bases clipped from V and 7 bases from J, the junction kept 6 bases outside the gene matches. The CDR3 here is CASSHASGRVNEQFF. In DNA form, the CDR3 reads TGTGCCAGCAGCCATGCTAGCGGGAGAGTAAATGAGCAGTTCTTC.

This clone occurred a few times. This chain joins TRBV5-1 and TRBJ2-3; D gene ambiguous. Trimming took 0 bases from V and 3 from J, leaving 11 bases between them. This CDR3 comprises 15 residues. CDR1 is SGHRS and CDR2 is YFSETQ in the germline V gene. CDR3 residues: CASSLVAVRTDTQYF. Written as DNA, the CDR3 is TGCGCCAGCAGCTTGGTGGCGGTGAGGACAGATACGCAGTATTTT.

The chain recombines TRBV6-1 with TRBJ2-1, with 10 nucleotides matching TRBD2. V was clipped by 7 bases and J by 9 bases; unmatched bases: 12. The CDR3 extends over 15 amino acids. Germline CDR1 and CDR2: MNHNS and SASEGT. The CDR3 bases are TGTGCCAGCACTAGAGCTAGCGGGAGCCTCGGTGAGCAGTTCTTC. It codes for CASTRASGSLGEQFF.

The chain joins TRBV11-3 to TRBJ2-5; possible D gene TRBD1, 6 bases. V was trimmed by 5 bases and J by 3 bases, leaving 10 bases between them. Germline V gene lookup returns CDR1 SGHNT and CDR2 YENEEA. The length of the CDR3 is 13 residues. The CDR3 loop reads CASSQGQEETQYF. The CDR3 nucleotides read TGTGCCAGCAGCCAGGGGCAGGAAGAGACCCAGTACTTC.

The count of this clone is one. The chain recombines TRBV2 with TRBJ2-3; tentative D call: TRBD2 (7 bases). The germline V and J ends were trimmed by 8 bases and 2 bases, with 14 bases remaining between them. The V gene's germline CDR1 is SNHLY and CDR2 FYNNEI. This CDR3 spans 14 amino acids. CDR3 protein: CASRWGGSTDTQYF. The CDR3 DNA reads as TGTGCCAGCCGGTGGGGGGGCTCCACAGATACGCAGTATTTT.

The chain has TRBV5-1 and TRBJ2-5; D not certain. The DNA end is more similar to TRBJ2-7, so the J call may be wrong. Germline lookup yields CDR1 SGHRS and CDR2 YFSETQ. CDR3 length equals 11 residues. For the CDR3, the DNA is TGCGCCAGCAGCTTGGCCTACGAGCAGTACTTC. Translated: CASSLAYEQYF.

This clone was seen a few times. J is TRBJ2-7 and V is TRBV7-6; D possibly corresponds to TRBD2 (5 bases). V was clipped by 1 base and J by 3 bases, with 13 bases between them. Germline V lookup: CDR1 SGHVS, CDR2 FNYEAQ. There are 15 residues in the CDR3. CDR3 nucleotides: TGTGCCAGCAGCTTAGGAGGCGGACTTAACTACGAGCAGTACTTC. This codes for CASSLGGGLNYEQYF.

The chain joins TRBV15 to TRBJ2-7; 9 nucleotides align to TRBD1. The ends lost 0 bases at V and 3 bases at J; junction bases unmatched: 6. The CDR3 has 16 amino acids. CDR1 and CDR2 from the germline V gene are LNHNV and YYDKDF (reference sequence). CDR3 loop: CATSRDRDRGFYEQYF. DNA for the CDR3: TGTGCCACCAGCAGAGATCGTGACAGGGGGTTCTACGAGCAGTACTTC.